These 10 T cell receptor beta chains originate from one sample sequenced in a study of cytomegalovirus exposure and HLA in healthy donors. The PCR had 60 Vbeta and 13 Jbeta primers. Data came from immunoSEQ multiplex PCR; TCRdb stores just in-frame clones and leaves some out. The table includes approximately 150,000 clones, more than 70% detected once. The sample was PBMCs. All receptors come from a young man in good health and CMV-seropositive.

The chain is built from TRBV30 and TRBJ2-7; 14 bases align to TRBD2. Germline V CDR1 and CDR2: GTSNPN, SVGIG (reference sequence). CDR3 length: 18 residues. Trimming cost V 0 bases and J 6 bases; bases outside gene matches: 13. The CDR3 coding sequence is TGTGCCTGGAGTGTTATGCCGGGACTAGCGGGGGATGCGCGCGAGCAGTACTTC. Protein sequence: CAWSVMPGLAGDAREQYF.

The chain uses TRBV6-1 and TRBJ2-5, with 8 bases identical to TRBD1. CDR3 length: 15 residues. After removal of 2 bases from V and 5 bases from J, the junction contained 7 bases not matched to a gene. The germline V gene has CDR1 MNHNS and CDR2 SASEGT. CDR3 loop: CASSERGRGQETQYF. DNA for the CDR3: TGTGCCAGCAGTGAACGCGGCAGGGGGCAGGAGACCCAGTACTTC.

This chain uses TRBV2 with TRBJ2-5; TRBD1 matches at 9 bases. Germline V CDR1 and CDR2: SNHLY, FYNNEI. V trimming: 5 bases; J trimming: 5 bases; junction bases outside the gene matches: 12. The CDR3 loop spans 16 amino acids. CDR3 sequence reads: CASSTRDRVLLETQYF. The CDR3, as DNA: TGTGCCAGCAGTACCCGGGACAGGGTTCTCTTGGAGACCCAGTACTTC.

The gene calls are TRBV28 and TRBJ2-7, with D unresolved. CDR1 is MDHEN, CDR2 SYDVKM, per germline. V shed 5 bases and J shed 0 bases, with 14 bases lying between them. The CDR3 is made up of 15 amino acids. The CDR3, as DNA: TGTGCCAGCAGTACCCATCTCCCAGGCTCCTACGAGCAGTACTTC. Its protein product is CASSTHLPGSYEQYF.

In its sample, this clone was seen once. V is TRBV7-3 and J is TRBJ2-3, with 7 bases fitting TRBD2. The CDR3 length is 14 residues. The V segment lost 5 bases and the J segment 4 bases; nucleotides outside the gene matches: 6. The germline V gene has CDR1 SGHTA and CDR2 FQGTGA. The CDR3: CASSRAGSADTQYF. CDR3 coding DNA: TGTGCCAGCAGCCGAGCGGGGAGCGCAGATACGCAGTATTTT.

The chain joins TRBV5-1 to TRBJ1-1; 7 bases are a match to TRBD1. Germline trimming cut 2 bases from V and 0 bases from J; bases unmatched to any gene: 10. In germline, CDR1 is SGHRS, CDR2 YFSETQ. This CDR3 spans 17 amino acids. The CDR3 nucleotides read TGCGCCAGCAGCTTAGGACAGCCCCAGGGGGTGAACACTGAAGCTTTCTTT. Translated: CASSLGQPQGVNTEAFF.

V usage is TRBV19 and J usage is TRBJ2-6, with D tentatively TRBD1 (5 bases). This CDR3 comprises 15 residues. V dropped 3 bases and J dropped 2 bases, with 8 bases sitting between them. The germline gives CDR1 LNHDA, CDR2 SQIVND (reference sequence). CDR3 coding DNA: TGTGCCAGTAGTATTCAGGGAACTGGGGCCAACGTCCTGACTTTC. As protein: CASSIQGTGANVLTF.

In this sample, this clone turned up once. The CDR3 reads CASSNILGSSYNEQFF. Written as DNA, the CDR3 is TGTGCCAGTAGTAACATTCTAGGGAGCTCCTACAATGAGCAGTTCTTC. The J gene is TRBJ2-1, the V gene TRBV19; TRBD2 is a possible D gene (5 bases). The CDR3 spans 16 residues. From germline, CDR1 is LNHDA and CDR2 SQIVND (reference sequence). Deletions cut 4 bases from V and 0 bases from J, with 13 bases between. Based on the CDR3 plus reference TRBV19 and TRBJ2-1, the full variable domain is DGGITQSPKYLFRKEGQNVTLSCEQNLNHDAMYWYRQDPGQGLRLIYYSQIVNDFQKGDIAEGYSVSREKKESFPLTVTSAQKNPTAFYLCASSNILGSSYNEQFFGPGTRLTVL.

J is TRBJ2-2 and V is TRBV9, with D maybe TRBD2 (7 bases). The CDR3 has 17 amino acids. The V end was cut by 0 bases, the J end by 4 bases, with 16 bases between. Germline values: CDR1 SGDLS, CDR2 YYNGEE. The CDR3 sequence: CASSVGALGGATGELFF. The CDR3 DNA reads TGTGCCAGCAGCGTAGGGGCTCTTGGGGGGGCCACCGGGGAGCTGTTTTTT.

This chain connects TRBV28 to TRBJ1-2, with D possibly being TRBD1 (6 bases). CDR1 and CDR2 from the germline V gene are MDHEN and SYDVKM. This CDR3 contains 13 residues. The V gene lost 1 base and the J gene lost 13 bases, with 16 bases spanning the gap. This chain's CDR3 is CASSLFPSGGLTF. The CDR3 region has the DNA TGTGCCAGCAGTTTATTCCCCTCGGGGGGCCTCACCTTC.